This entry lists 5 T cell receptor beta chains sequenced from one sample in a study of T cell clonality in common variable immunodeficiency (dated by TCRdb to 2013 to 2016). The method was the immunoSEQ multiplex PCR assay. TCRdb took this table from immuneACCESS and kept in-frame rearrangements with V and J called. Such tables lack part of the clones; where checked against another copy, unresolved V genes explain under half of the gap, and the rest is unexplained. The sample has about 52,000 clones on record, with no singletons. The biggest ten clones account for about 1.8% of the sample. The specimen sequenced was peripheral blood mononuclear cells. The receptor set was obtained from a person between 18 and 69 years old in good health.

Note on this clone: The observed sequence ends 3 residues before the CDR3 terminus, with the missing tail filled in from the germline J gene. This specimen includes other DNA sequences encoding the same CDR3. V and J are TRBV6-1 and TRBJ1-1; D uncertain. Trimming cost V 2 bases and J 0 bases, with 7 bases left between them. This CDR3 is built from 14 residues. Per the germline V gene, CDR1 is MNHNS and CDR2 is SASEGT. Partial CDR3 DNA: TGTGCCAGCAGTGAACAGGTAATGAACACTGAA. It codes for CASSEQVMNTE. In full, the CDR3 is CASSEQVMNTEAFF.

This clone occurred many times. CDR3 sequence: CASSNWSSGGSNEQFF. CDR3 DNA (partial): TGTGCCAGTAGTAATTGGTCTAGCGGGGGGTCAAATGAG. The rearrangement uses TRBV19 and TRBJ2-1; the match to TRBD2 covers 11 bases. The read is 3 residues too short to cover the CDR3 end, so that end is filled in from the germline J gene. The junction had 9 bases not matched to a gene; V was cut back by 4 bases and J by 7 bases. Germline V gene data show CDR1 as LNHDA and CDR2 as SQIVND (reference sequence). This CDR3 spans 16 amino acids.

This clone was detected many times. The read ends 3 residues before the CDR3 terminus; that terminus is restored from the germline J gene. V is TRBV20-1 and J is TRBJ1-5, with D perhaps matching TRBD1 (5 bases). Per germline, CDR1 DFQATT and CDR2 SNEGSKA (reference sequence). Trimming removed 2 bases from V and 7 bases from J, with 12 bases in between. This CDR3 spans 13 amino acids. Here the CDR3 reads CSARTTGGQPQHF. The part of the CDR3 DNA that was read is TGCAGTGCTAGAACGACTGGGGGGCAGCCC.

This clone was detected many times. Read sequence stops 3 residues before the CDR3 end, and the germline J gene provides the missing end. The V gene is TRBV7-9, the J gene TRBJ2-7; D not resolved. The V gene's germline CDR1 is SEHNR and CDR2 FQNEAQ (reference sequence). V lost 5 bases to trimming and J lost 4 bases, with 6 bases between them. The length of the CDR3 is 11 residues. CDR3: CASSHSYEQYF. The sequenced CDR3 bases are TGTGCCAGCAGCCACAGTTACGAG. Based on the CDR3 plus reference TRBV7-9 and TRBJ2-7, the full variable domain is DTGVSQNPRHKITKRGQNVTFRCDPISEHNRLYWYRQTLGQGPEFLTYFQNEAQLEKSRLLSDRFSAERPKGSFSTLEIQRTEQGDSAMYLCASSHSYEQYFGPGTRLTVT.

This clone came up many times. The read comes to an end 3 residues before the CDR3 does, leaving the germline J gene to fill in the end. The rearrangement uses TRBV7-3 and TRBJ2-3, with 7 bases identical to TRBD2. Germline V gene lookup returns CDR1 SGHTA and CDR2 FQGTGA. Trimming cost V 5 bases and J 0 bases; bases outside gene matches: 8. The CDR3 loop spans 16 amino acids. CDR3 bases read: TGTGCCAGCAGCCCACTAGCGACCGGGAGCACAGATACG. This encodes CASSPLATGSTDT. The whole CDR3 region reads CASSPLATGSTDTQYF.